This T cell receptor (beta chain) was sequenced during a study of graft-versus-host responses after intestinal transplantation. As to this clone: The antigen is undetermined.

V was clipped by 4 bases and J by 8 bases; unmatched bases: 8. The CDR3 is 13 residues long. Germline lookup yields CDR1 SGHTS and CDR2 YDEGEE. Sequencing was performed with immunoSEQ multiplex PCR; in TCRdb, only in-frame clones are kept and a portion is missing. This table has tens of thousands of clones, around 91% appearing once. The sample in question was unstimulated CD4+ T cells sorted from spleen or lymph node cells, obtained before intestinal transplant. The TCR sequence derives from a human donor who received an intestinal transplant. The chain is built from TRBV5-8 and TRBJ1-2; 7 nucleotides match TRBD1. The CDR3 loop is CASSAFRDSGYTF. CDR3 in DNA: TGTGCCAGCAGCGCCTTCCGGGACAGCGGCTACACCTTC.